The 9 T cell receptor beta chains presented below share a single source sample, sequenced in a study of neurological immune-mediated disorders. TCRdb independently ran MiXCR on the 5' RACE reads; one entry per CDR3 protein. The data show 40,000 to 45,000 distinct CDR3 sequences, roughly 13% seen once. Material for sequencing was PBMCs. The receptors derive from a female donor in good health.

In its sample, this clonotype was seen many times. The V and J genes are TRBV29-1 and TRBJ2-2; 7 nucleotides line up with TRBD2. V lost 6 bases, J lost 1 base, and 5 bases stayed unmatched. The germline CDR1 and CDR2 sequences are SQVTM and ANQGSEA. CDR3 length: 14 amino acids. DNA of the CDR3: TGCAGCGTGGGGGGGATCGTGAACACCGGGGAGCTGTTTTTT. Translated: CSVGGIVNTGELFF.

J is TRBJ2-2 and V is TRBV29-1, with TRBD1 as a possible D gene (6 bases). Germline V gene data show CDR1 as SQVTM and CDR2 as ANQGSEA. CDR3 size: 16 residues. V was shortened by 4 bases and J by 6 bases, with 21 bases between the two germline ends. CDR3 sequence reads: CSVAAVGAGEAGELFF. In nucleotides, the CDR3 is TGCAGCGTTGCAGCGGTTGGAGCAGGGGAAGCCGGGGAGCTGTTTTTT.

This clonotype was seen repeatedly, ten times or more. This chain links TRBV2 with TRBJ1-6, with D unresolved. The CDR3 sequence is 14 residues long. Germline-derived CDR1 and CDR2 are SNHLY and FYNNEI. V was trimmed by 3 bases and J by 5 bases, leaving 8 bases between them. CDR3 sequence (DNA): TGTGCCAGCAGTGAGACGGGAGATAATTCACCCCTCCACTTT. As protein: CASSETGDNSPLHF.

This clonotype was observed at least ten times. This sequence joins TRBV7-6 and TRBJ2-7; tentatively, D is TRBD2 (5 bases). CDR1 is SGHVS and CDR2 is FNYEAQ in the germline V gene. Trimming took off 1 base at V and 1 base at J, with 14 bases between the two ends. The CDR3 spans 16 residues. CDR3 nucleotide sequence: TGTGCCAGCAGCTTAGTCTCGCGGCGAGGGTCCTACGAGCAGTACTTC. The encoded protein is CASSLVSRRGSYEQYF.

This clonotype rates as medium-sized. The genes are TRBV20-1 and TRBJ2-4; 13 nucleotides match TRBD2. Germline lookup yields CDR1 DFQATT and CDR2 SNEGSKA (reference sequence). There are 16 residues in the CDR3. The V and J ends lost 3 bases and 2 bases, in that order; junction bases with no gene match: 4. Written as DNA, the CDR3 is TGCAGTGCTAGGGAGACTAGCGGGGGGCCCAAAAACATTCAGTACTTC. Residues: CSARETSGGPKNIQYF.

This clonotype was seen many times. The chain links TRBV14 to TRBJ1-1; weak D call: TRBD1 (5 bases). The CDR3 totals 14 residues. The germline V gene has CDR1 SGHDN and CDR2 FVKESK. Deletions cut 0 bases from V and 5 bases from J, with 10 bases between. CDR3: CASSQDHRITEAFF. The CDR3 nucleotides are TGTGCCAGCAGCCAAGACCACAGGATAACTGAAGCTTTCTTT. Variable domain in full (rest from reference TRBV14 and TRBJ1-1): EAGVTQFPSHSVIEKGQTVTLRCDPISGHDNLYWYRRVMGKEIKFLLHFVKESKQDESGMPNNRFLAERTGGTYSTLKVQPAELEDSGVYFCASSQDHRITEAFFGQGTRLTVV.

This clonotype occurred many times. In nucleotides, the CDR3 is TGCAGTGCCCCGATCTGGACTAGCGGGAAGTACCAAGAGACCCAGTACTTC. Its protein is CSAPIWTSGKYQETQYF. The chain joins TRBV20-1 to TRBJ2-5; 12 bases fit TRBD2. This CDR3 spans 17 amino acids. Unmatched junction bases numbered 11, after V lost 6 bases and J lost 0 bases. The germline gives CDR1 DFQATT, CDR2 SNEGSKA (reference sequence).

In its sample, this clonotype was seen many times. This chain connects TRBV6-6 to TRBJ2-1; D may match TRBD1 or TRBD2 (5 bases each). Germline V CDR1 and CDR2: MNHNY, SVGAGI (reference sequence). V was pared by 5 bases and J by 14 bases, with 16 bases between. CDR3 length: 12 amino acids. CDR3 bases: TGTGCCAGCAGTCCTAATGAACTAGGGGAGTTCTTC. It translates to CASSPNELGEFF.

Concerning this clonotype: Likely a read error: the CDR3 ends without its conserved phenylalanine or tryptophan. The rearrangement uses TRBV12-3 or TRBV12-4 and TRBJ2-1; possible D gene TRBD1, 5 bases. This CDR3 comprises 12 residues. The CDR3 bases are TGTGTCAGCAGCCAAGACAGAGCAGGTCAGTTCTTA. Protein product: CVSSQDRAGQFL.